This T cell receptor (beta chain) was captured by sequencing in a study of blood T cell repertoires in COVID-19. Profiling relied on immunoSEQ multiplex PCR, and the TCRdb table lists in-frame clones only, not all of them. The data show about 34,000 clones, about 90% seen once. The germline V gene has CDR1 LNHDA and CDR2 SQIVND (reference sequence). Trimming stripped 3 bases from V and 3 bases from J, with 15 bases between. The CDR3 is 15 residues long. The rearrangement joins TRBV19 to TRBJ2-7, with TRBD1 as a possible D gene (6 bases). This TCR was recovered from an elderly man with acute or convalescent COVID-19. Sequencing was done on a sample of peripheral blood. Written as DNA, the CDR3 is TGTGCCAGTAGTATCAGAAGAGGGGGATTCTACGAGCAGTACTTC. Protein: CASSIRRGGFYEQYF.